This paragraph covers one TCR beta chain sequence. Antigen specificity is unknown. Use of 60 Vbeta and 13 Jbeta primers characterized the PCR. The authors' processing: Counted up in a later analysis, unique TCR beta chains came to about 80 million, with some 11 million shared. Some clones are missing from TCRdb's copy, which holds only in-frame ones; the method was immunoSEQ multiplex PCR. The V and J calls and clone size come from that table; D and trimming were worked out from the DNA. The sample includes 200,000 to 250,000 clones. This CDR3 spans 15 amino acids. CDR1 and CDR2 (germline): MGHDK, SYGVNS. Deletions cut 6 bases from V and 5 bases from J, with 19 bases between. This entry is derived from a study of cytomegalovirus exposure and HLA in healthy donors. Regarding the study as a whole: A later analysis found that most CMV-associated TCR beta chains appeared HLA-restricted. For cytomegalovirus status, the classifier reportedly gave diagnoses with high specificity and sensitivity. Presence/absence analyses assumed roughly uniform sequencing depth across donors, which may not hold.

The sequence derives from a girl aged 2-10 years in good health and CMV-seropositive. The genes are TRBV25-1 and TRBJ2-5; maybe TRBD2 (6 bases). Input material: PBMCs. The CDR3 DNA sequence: TGTGCCAGCAGCCCACTAGCTGTCCTTTGGGAGACCCAGTACTTC. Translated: CASSPLAVLWETQYF.